Listed here is a single T cell receptor (beta chain). The source of the sample is a study of blood T cell repertoires in COVID-19. For the study at large: From the United States, Italy and Spain came samples of acute and convalescent COVID-19. T cells, B-cell-depleted T cells, or PBMCs supplied cDNA or gDNA.

In the original workflow: Reference gene primer amplification in the assay estimated nucleated cell counts. The repertoire was sequenced with immunoSEQ multiplex PCR; TCRdb's copy has only in-frame clones and lacks some. Clone size and V and J calls were adopted from that table, with D and trimming inferred from the DNA. The data contain about 210,000 clones, approximately 86% of them seen just once; the ten biggest clones take up around 0.7%. CDR3 length: 13 residues. Germline CDR1 reads MNHEY; CDR2 reads SMNVEV (reference sequence). V lost 5 bases to trimming and J lost 9 bases, with 16 bases between them.

The chain is built from TRBV27 and TRBJ1-2; D might be TRBD1 (5 bases). This clonotype was obtained from a man between 40 and 49 years old with acute or convalescent COVID-19. Sequenced: peripheral blood. CDR3 bases: TGTGCCAGCAGTCTTATGGGGGGGATAAGCTACACCTTC. Protein: CASSLMGGISYTF.